This T cell receptor beta chain was recovered during a study of CD8+CD57+ T cells in acquired aplastic anemia. Profiles of TCR beta VDJ and CDR3 were generated from a genomic DNA template. In TCRdb, the reads were re-called with MiXCR into one record per CDR3 protein. Seen here are 200,000 to 300,000 distinct CDR3 sequences, about 80% observed once, and the top ten hold 35% to 50%. With regard to this clonotype: Likely a read error: the CDR3 ends without its conserved phenylalanine or tryptophan. The limits of the CDR3 on the DNA are not certain, so only TCRdb's listed CDR3 is given.

By flow cytometry, patients selected for sequencing had shown an expansion of CD8+CD57+ cells. From germline, CDR1 is SGHVS and CDR2 FNYEAQ. The CDR3 length is 12 residues, termini included. The specimen was sorted CD4+, CD8+, or CD8+CD57+ T cells (not recorded which) from PBMCs. The V call is TRBV7-6, the J call TRBJ2-2. The sequence came from a human donor with aplastic anemia. CDR3 sequence reads: CASCFVPGETFY.